The next 8 T cell receptor beta chains were all read from a single sample in a study of breast tumors, draining lymph nodes, adjacent tissues. A single record per CDR3 protein comes from TCRdb applying MiXCR to the multiplex PCR reads. The sample lists approximately 190,000 distinct CDR3 sequences, 31% occurring once. Breast cancer patients provided tissue from their axillary draining lymph nodes. Sequenced: axillary lymph node tissue. The receptors here all came from a female donor with breast cancer. Some clones in this sample may be carry-over from other donors' samples.

DNA of the CDR3: TGTGCCAGCACAGGGGACAGGGGGGCCGGGGAGCTGTTTTTT. Encoded protein: CASTGDRGAGELFF. The chain carries TRBV2 and TRBJ2-2, with TRBD1 identical over 11 bases. The CDR3 covers 14 residues. After removal of 7 bases from V and 6 bases from J, the junction contained 4 bases not matched to a gene. Germline CDR1 reads SNHLY; CDR2 reads FYNNEI.

This clonotype has ten or more counts. The CDR3 region has the DNA TGTGCCTGGGTCAGGAGGGCCCCTTCCCTGGAGACCCAGTACTTC. Encoded protein: CAWVRRAPSLETQYF. The chain is built from TRBV30 and TRBJ2-5, with D perhaps matching TRBD2 (6 bases). The CDR3 spans 15 residues. Trimming removed 5 bases at V and 5 bases at J, with 21 bases between. The germline V gene has CDR1 GTSNPN and CDR2 SVGIG (reference sequence).

For this clonotype: The CDR3 does not end in the conserved phenylalanine or tryptophan, so this is likely a read error. The DNA is left out, because the CDR3 cannot be placed on it with certainty; the CDR3 is given as TCRdb lists it. This chain connects TRBV5-1 to TRBJ2-1. Germline V gene data show CDR1 as SGHRS and CDR2 as YFSETQ. The CDR3 extends over 8 residues, inclusive of both ends. The CDR3 region is CASSLPAD.

This clonotype was seen repeatedly, ten times or more. The rearrangement joins TRBV9 to TRBJ2-3, with D maybe TRBD2 (6 bases). V lost 3 bases to trimming and J lost 1 base, with 12 bases between them. Germline loops: CDR1 SGDLS, CDR2 YYNGEE. The CDR3 runs 15 residues. CDR3 sequence (DNA): TGTGCCAGCAGCGGCAGGGACTTCCGCACAGATACGCAGTATTTT. It codes for CASSGRDFRTDTQYF.

This clonotype showed up many times. This chain joins TRBV5-1 and TRBJ2-1, with 8 bases identical to TRBD1. CDR3 length equals 17 residues. The germline V gene has CDR1 SGHRS and CDR2 YFSETQ. With V trimmed by 4 bases and J by 1 base, 10 bases remained unmatched. The CDR3 DNA sequence: TGCGCCAGCAGCACCTTGACAGGGGAGGTTTCCTACAATGAGCAGTTCTTC. This sequence encodes CASSTLTGEVSYNEQFF.

V usage is TRBV5-1 and J usage is TRBJ2-1; 13 bases are shared with TRBD2. Germline V CDR1 and CDR2: SGHRS, YFSETQ. The trim removed 4 bases at V and 2 bases at J, leaving 3 bases unmatched. CDR3 length: 16 amino acids. CDR3 in amino acids: CASSVGTSGTYNEQFF. The CDR3 DNA follows: TGCGCCAGCAGCGTTGGGACTAGCGGGACCTACAATGAGCAGTTCTTC. Using reference TRBV5-1 and TRBJ2-1 for the parts outside the CDR3, the full variable domain is KAGVTQTPRYLIKTRGQQVTLSCSPISGHRSVSWYQQTPGQGLQFLFEYFSETQRNKGNFPGRFSGRQFSNSRSEMNVSTLELGDSALYLCASSVGTSGTYNEQFFGPGTRLTVL.

The sample holds a few counts of this clonotype. This may be a read error: a much more frequent sequence differs by one nucleotide. The J gene is TRBJ2-2, the V gene TRBV20-1; TRBD2 agrees at 10 bases. Germline V gene lookup returns CDR1 DFQATT and CDR2 SNEGSKA (reference sequence). Trimming removed 6 bases from V and 10 bases from J; junction bases left unmatched: 11. The CDR3 is made up of 14 amino acids. The CDR3 reads CSARGLATPAELFF. As DNA, the CDR3 is TGCAGTGCCCGGGGACTAGCGACCCCCGCGGAGCTGTTTTTT.

At least ten counts were recorded for this clonotype. The chain has TRBV20-1 and TRBJ1-4, with D possibly matching TRBD1 (6 bases). V lost 4 bases to trimming and J lost 8 bases, with 11 bases between them. CDR1 is DFQATT, CDR2 SNEGSKA, per germline (reference sequence). The CDR3 length is 12 residues. For the CDR3, the DNA is TGCAGTGCTACTGGGGGCCGGGAAAAACTGTTTTTT. It encodes CSATGGREKLFF.